The text below deals with one T cell receptor (beta chain). This clone's antigen is unknown. Base qualities are not recorded, but no much larger clone differs from it by a single base. The CDR3 holds 15 amino acids from the cysteine to the phenylalanine. Only the CDR3 part of the read is kept: 45 bases, read in frame from the first base. Based on the germline V gene, the CDR1 and CDR2 sequences are SGHRS and YFSETQ. Germline trimming amounts to 4 bases on V and 5 bases on J, with 6 as the count of junction bases outside the gene matches. The data stem from a study of Ad26.COV2.S vaccination and SARS-CoV-2 variants (dated by TCRdb to the early 2020s). With respect to the entire study: TCRbeta repertoire sequencing served as the tool for gauging how specific and how broad the SARS-CoV-2-reactive T cell receptors were following Ad26.COV2.S vaccination. The TCR-sequenced set comprised about 30 samples: around 20 Ad26.COV2.S vaccine recipients, 5 placebo recipients and 8 SARS-CoV-2 convalescent individuals. Findings and caveats that apply to the study as a whole: Comparable non-spike TCR breadth was observed between vaccine and placebo recipients, consistent with only spike being contained in the vaccine. Substantial breadth of spike-specific CD8+ and CD4+ T cell responses was reported after vaccination. It was noted by the authors that total T cell responses may have been underestimated by the TCR breadth and depth analyses. Ad26.COV2.S recipients had higher spike-specific TCR breadth than placebo recipients (P = 0.0014).

Read against the paper, the sample's time point label means: individuals recovered from natural SARS-CoV-2 infection. TCRbeta CDR3 regions were sequenced with the immunoSEQ Assay. After extraction, genomic DNA underwent amplification by bias-controlled multiplex PCR, followed by high-throughput sequencing. Processing in the source paper ran as follows. Collapsing and filtering of sequences were performed to quantify the absolute abundance of each unique TCRbeta CDR3 region. Usable DNA was measured by amplifying reference genes present in all nucleated cells, and TCRbeta template counts were normalized to that usable DNA to estimate T cell fraction. Repertoire TCRs were annotated as SARS-CoV-2-specific by exact matching of V gene, CDR3 amino acid sequence and J gene to a known reactive TCR set. MIRA supplied the reference SARS-CoV-2 TCR set, which was filtered for enrichment in COVID-19-positive ImmuneCODE repertoires so that public or cross-reactive TCRs were removed. Based on the MIRA antigens, annotated TCRs were further analysed at the level of specific ORF or position within ORF. Breadth was defined as annotated unique rearrangements over total unique productive rearrangements; depth was the summed frequency of those rearrangements. Two-sided Wilcoxon rank-sum tests were applied when comparing TCR breadth between groups. TCRdb obtained this table from immuneACCESS and retained in-frame rearrangements with V and J assigned. These tables miss some clones; where compared with another copy, unresolved V genes account for less than half of the shortfall, and the remainder is unexplained. The V and J calls and the clone size are those of that table, but D and trimming were determined from the DNA. In all, the sample holds 85,000 to 120,000 clones, and over 70% of those were seen once. The ten largest clones represent 15% to 20% of the sample.

This receptor was identified in a human donor who had recovered from COVID-19. The chain couples TRBV5-1 to TRBJ2-2; 9 bases in the middle match TRBD2. The source material was peripheral blood, sampled after recovery from COVID-19. The CDR3 is CASSPQAGGTGELFF. The DNA sequence follows: TGCGCCAGCAGCCCCCAGGCGGGGGGGACCGGGGAGCTGTTTTTT.